These 14 T cell receptor beta chains came from one sample sequenced in a study of chronic HIV infection and antiretroviral therapy. TCRdb reprocessed the 5' RACE reads via MiXCR and lists one record per CDR3 protein. The sample shows approximately 30,000 distinct CDR3 sequences, 7.5% to 10% of them seen only once. Sequencing was performed on peripheral blood. Receptors originate from an adult who had HIV and had not received antiretroviral therapy, or was an uninfected healthy control (not recorded which).

V and J are TRBV14 and TRBJ1-1; D remains ambiguous. Germline loops: CDR1 SGHDN, CDR2 FVKESK. The CDR3 totals 13 residues. Deletions cut 0 bases from V and 5 bases from J, with 7 bases between. CDR3 protein: CASSQEAGTEAFF. As DNA, the CDR3 is TGTGCCAGCAGCCAAGAGGCGGGGACTGAAGCTTTCTTT.

J is TRBJ2-2 and V is TRBV6-2 or TRBV6-3; D call uncertain. Germline CDR1 is MNHEY and CDR2 is SVGEGT. Between the trimmed V and J ends, which lost 6 bases and 3 bases, there was a span of 8 bases. The CDR3 spans 13 residues. CDR3 nucleotides: TGTGCCAGCAGCCTGCAGGACACCGGGGAGCTGTTTTTT. Protein product: CASSLQDTGELFF.

This clonotype occurred many times. The chain employs TRBV20-1 and TRBJ2-3, with D unclear. The V end was cut by 0 bases, the J end by 8 bases, with 15 bases between. Germline values: CDR1 DFQATT, CDR2 SNEGSKA (reference sequence). The CDR3 runs 14 residues. The CDR3 loop is CSARDLGPSGTQYF. Written as DNA, the CDR3 is TGCAGTGCTAGAGACTTGGGCCCTTCCGGTACGCAGTATTTT.

There are many counts of this clonotype. The genes are TRBV4-3 and TRBJ2-7, with D uncertain. This CDR3 has 15 residues. Per the germline V gene, CDR1 is LGHNA and CDR2 is YSLEER. Deletions cut 0 bases from V and 3 bases from J, with 12 bases between. CDR3 nucleotides: TGCGCCAGCAGCCAAGAAGTCAGTTTACTCTACGAGCAGTACTTC. It yields the protein CASSQEVSLLYEQYF.

This clonotype was recorded at least ten times. This rearrangement joins TRBV27 to TRBJ2-1; 11 bases map to TRBD1. Germline V CDR1 and CDR2: MNHEY, SMNVEV (reference sequence). The CDR3 contains 15 residues. The J segment lost 7 bases and the V segment lost 5 bases, leaving 7 bases of the junction unmatched. The CDR3 coding sequence is TGTGCCAGCAGTCCACCGGGACAGGGGGGGAATGAGCAGTTCTTC. Its translation: CASSPPGQGGNEQFF.

The chain joins TRBV29-1 to TRBJ2-3; D tentatively reads TRBD1 or TRBD2 (5 bases each). Deletions cut 4 bases from V and 2 bases from J, with 10 bases between. The CDR3 runs to 13 residues. Germline assignment: CDR1 SQVTM and CDR2 ANQGSEA. CDR3 DNA sequence: TGCAGCGTTGGTGGGGGATTCACAGATACGCAGTATTTT. This encodes CSVGGGFTDTQYF.

This clonotype was seen at least ten times. The chain has TRBV11-2 and TRBJ2-1; D gene uncertain. V lost 0 bases and J lost 9, with 9 bases in between. This CDR3 is 13 amino acids long. Germline lookup yields CDR1 SGHAT and CDR2 FQNNGV. The CDR3 nucleotides read TGTGCCAGCAGCTTAGATGACCGGTTTGAGCAGTTCTTC. Translated, it gives CASSLDDRFEQFF.

The table lists this clonotype with many counts. V is TRBV6-5 and J is TRBJ1-4; possible D gene TRBD1, 5 bases. CDR3 length equals 15 residues. The germline CDR1 and CDR2 sequences are MNHEY and SVGAGI. V lost 2 bases to trimming and J lost 3 bases, with 10 bases between them. CDR3 nucleotide sequence: TGTGCCAGCAGTTACCTCGGGGGAGCTAATGAAAAACTGTTTTTT. As protein: CASSYLGGANEKLFF.

This clonotype is medium-sized. The genes are TRBV29-1 and TRBJ2-7; a weak D match, TRBD2 (6 bases). The germline gives CDR1 SQVTM, CDR2 ANQGSEA. This CDR3 is 12 amino acids long. The V gene lost 4 bases and the J gene lost 6 bases, with 13 bases spanning the gap. The CDR3 nucleotides are TGCAGCGTTGGGGACGGGGACTCCGAGCAGTACTTC. As protein: CSVGDGDSEQYF.

This clonotype appeared a few times. The chain recombines TRBV6-4 with TRBJ2-3, with 8 bases lining up with TRBD2. This CDR3 comprises 15 residues. The V segment lost 4 bases and the J segment 4 bases; nucleotides outside the gene matches: 7. Germline CDR1 MRHNA, CDR2 SNTAGT. The CDR3 nucleotides are TGTGCCAGCAGTGTAGTAGCGGGGTCCTCAGATACGCAGTATTTT. Translation: CASSVVAGSSDTQYF.

This clonotype was seen ten or more times. This chain connects TRBV12-3 or TRBV12-4 to TRBJ1-4; weak D call: TRBD1 (6 bases). With 6 bases removed from V and 8 bases from J, the gap between germline ends came to 25 bases. The CDR3 totals 17 residues. CDR3: CASSPGQPILSLEKLFF. The CDR3 DNA follows: TGTGCCAGCAGCCCTGGACAGCCTATCCTCTCCTTAGAAAAACTGTTTTTT.

The chain employs TRBV2 and TRBJ1-1; D is unclear. V was trimmed by 7 bases and J by 0 bases, leaving 18 bases between them. Per the germline V gene, CDR1 is SNHLY and CDR2 is FYNNEI. CDR3 size: 16 residues. CDR3 in amino acids: CASTDGVGVMNTEAFF. CDR3 nucleotides: TGTGCCAGCACGGACGGGGTTGGGGTCATGAACACTGAAGCTTTCTTT.

A note on this clonotype: One end of the junction is discordant with germline, which a read error may explain. V gene TRBV29-1 combines with J gene TRBJ1-2; tentatively, D is TRBD1 (5 bases). CDR1 and CDR2 (germline): SQVTM, ANQGSEA. CDR3 size: 13 residues. The CDR3 DNA sequence: TGCAGCGTTGAAGGGGGACCCACCTATGGCGACACCTTC. It encodes CSVEGGPTYGDTF.

In this sample, this clonotype turned up many times. The rearrangement joins TRBV5-1 to TRBJ2-1, with 10 bases lining up with TRBD2. This CDR3 has 17 residues. Germline assignment: CDR1 SGHRS and CDR2 YFSETQ. V lost 4 bases to trimming and J lost 4 bases; unmatched junction nucleotides: 11. CDR3 residues: CASSTNVLAGLYNEQFF. CDR3 in DNA: TGCGCCAGCAGCACAAACGTACTAGCGGGACTATACAATGAGCAGTTCTTC.